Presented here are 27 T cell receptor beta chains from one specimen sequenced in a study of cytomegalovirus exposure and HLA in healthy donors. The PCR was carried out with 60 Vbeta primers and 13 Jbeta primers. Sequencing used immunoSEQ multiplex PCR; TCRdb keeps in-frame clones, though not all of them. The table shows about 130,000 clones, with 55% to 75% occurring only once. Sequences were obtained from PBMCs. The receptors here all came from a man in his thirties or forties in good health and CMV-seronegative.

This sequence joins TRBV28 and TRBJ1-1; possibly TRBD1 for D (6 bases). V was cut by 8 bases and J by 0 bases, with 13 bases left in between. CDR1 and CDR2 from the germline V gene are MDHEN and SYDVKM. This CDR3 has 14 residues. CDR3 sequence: CASSGVGMNTEAFF. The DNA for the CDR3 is TGTGCCAGCTCAGGGGTTGGCATGAACACTGAAGCTTTCTTT. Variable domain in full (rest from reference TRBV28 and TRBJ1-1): DVKVTQSSRYLVKRTGEKVFLECVQDMDHENMFWYRQDPGLGLRLIYFSYDVKMKEKGDIPEGYSVSREKKERFSLILESASTNQTSMYLCASSGVGMNTEAFFGQGTRLTVV.

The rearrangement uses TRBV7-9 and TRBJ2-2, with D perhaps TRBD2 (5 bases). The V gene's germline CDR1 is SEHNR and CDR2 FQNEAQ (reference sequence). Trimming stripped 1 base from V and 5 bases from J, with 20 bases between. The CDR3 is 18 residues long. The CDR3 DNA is TGTGCCAGCAGCTTAGGTTTGTCTAGCCAACACGCTACCGGGGAGCTGTTTTTT. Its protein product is CASSLGLSSQHATGELFF.

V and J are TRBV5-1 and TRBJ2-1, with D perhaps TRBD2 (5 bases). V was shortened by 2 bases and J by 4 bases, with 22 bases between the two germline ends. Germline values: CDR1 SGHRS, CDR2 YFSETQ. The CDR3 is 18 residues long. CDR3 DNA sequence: TGCGCCAGCAGCTTTTTGGGTCCGGGATCCCTAAATTACAATGAGCAGTTCTTC. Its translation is CASSFLGPGSLNYNEQFF.

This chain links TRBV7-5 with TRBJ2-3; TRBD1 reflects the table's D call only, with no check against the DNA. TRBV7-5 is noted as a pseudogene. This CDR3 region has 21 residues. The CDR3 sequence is CARSLWLVPAFPMHSLDTQYF. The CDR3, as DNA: TGTGCCAGAAGCTTATGGCTTGTACCCGCGTTCCCCATGCACAGTCTGGATACGCAGTATTTT.

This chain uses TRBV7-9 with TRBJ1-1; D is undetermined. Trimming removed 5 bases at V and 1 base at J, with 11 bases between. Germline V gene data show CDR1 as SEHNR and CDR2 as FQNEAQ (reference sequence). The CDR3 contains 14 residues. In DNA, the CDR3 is TGTGCCAGCAGCCGAACAACAGCGAACACTGAAGCTTTCTTT. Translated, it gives CASSRTTANTEAFF.

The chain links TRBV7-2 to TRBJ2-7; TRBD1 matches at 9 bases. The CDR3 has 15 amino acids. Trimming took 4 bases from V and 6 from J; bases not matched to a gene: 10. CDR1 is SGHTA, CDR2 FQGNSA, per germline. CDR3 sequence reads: CASSWIPGQGLEQYF. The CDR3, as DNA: TGTGCCAGCAGCTGGATACCGGGACAGGGCCTCGAGCAGTACTTC.

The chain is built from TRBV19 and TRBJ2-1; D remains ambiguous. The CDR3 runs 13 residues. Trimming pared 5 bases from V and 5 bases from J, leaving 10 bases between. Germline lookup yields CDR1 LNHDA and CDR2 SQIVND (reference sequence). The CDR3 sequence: CASSPRSDNEQFF. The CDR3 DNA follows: TGTGCCAGTAGTCCCCGTAGTGACAATGAGCAGTTCTTC.

The CDR3 sequence: CASSSGQGNYGYTF. CDR3 DNA sequence: TGTGCCAGCAGCTCGGGACAGGGTAACTATGGCTACACCTTC. The chain recombines TRBV13 with TRBJ1-2; 9 nucleotides agree with TRBD1. Germline V CDR1 and CDR2: PRHDT, FYEKMQ (reference sequence). The CDR3 covers 14 residues. Trimming cost V 4 bases and J 1 base; bases outside gene matches: 1.

CDR3 region: CASSRGQFWTDTQYF. The CDR3 DNA sequence: TGTGCCAGCAGCCGCGGGCAGTTCTGGACAGATACGCAGTATTTT. The chain has TRBV27 and TRBJ2-3, with a tentative D call TRBD2 (5 bases). The germline V and J ends were trimmed by 6 bases and 3 bases, with 16 bases remaining between them. Germline values: CDR1 MNHEY, CDR2 SMNVEV (reference sequence). The CDR3 spans 15 residues.

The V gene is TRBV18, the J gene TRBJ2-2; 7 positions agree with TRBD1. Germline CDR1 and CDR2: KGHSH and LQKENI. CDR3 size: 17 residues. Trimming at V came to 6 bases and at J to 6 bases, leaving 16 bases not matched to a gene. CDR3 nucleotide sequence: TGTGCCAGCTCCCGAACAAGACCGACAGGGTCCCCCGGGGAGCTGTTTTTT. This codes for CASSRTRPTGSPGELFF.

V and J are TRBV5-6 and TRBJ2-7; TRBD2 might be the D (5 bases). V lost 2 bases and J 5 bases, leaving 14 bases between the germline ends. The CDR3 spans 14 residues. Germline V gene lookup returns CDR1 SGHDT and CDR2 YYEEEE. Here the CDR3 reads CASSLLEGLDEQYF. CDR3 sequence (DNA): TGTGCCAGCAGCTTACTTGAGGGATTGGACGAGCAGTACTTC.

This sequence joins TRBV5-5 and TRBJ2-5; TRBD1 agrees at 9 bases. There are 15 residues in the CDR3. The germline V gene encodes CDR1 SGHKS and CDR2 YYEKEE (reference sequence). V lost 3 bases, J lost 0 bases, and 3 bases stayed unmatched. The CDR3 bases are TGTGCCAGCAGCTCCTGGACAGGGGACCAAGAGACCCAGTACTTC. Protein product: CASSSWTGDQETQYF.

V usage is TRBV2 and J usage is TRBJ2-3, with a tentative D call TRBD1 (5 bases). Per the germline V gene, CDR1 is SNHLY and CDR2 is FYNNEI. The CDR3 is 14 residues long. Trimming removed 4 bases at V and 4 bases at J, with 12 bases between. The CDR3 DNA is TGTGCCAGCAGTGTGCAGGGTAGCCCAGATACGCAGTATTTT. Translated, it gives CASSVQGSPDTQYF.

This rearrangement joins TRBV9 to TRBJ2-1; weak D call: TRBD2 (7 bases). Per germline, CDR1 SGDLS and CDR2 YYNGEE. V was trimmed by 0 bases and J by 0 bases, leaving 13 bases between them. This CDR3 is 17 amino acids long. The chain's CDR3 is CASSVDVRGLSYNEQFF. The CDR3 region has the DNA TGTGCCAGCAGCGTAGATGTGCGGGGGCTCTCCTACAATGAGCAGTTCTTC.

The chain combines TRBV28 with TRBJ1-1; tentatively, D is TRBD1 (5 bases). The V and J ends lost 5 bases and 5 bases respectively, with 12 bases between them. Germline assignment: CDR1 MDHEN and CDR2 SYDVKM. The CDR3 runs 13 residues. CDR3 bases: TGTGCCAGCAGTCCCAGGGTTGGGACTGAAGCTTTCTTT. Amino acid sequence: CASSPRVGTEAFF.

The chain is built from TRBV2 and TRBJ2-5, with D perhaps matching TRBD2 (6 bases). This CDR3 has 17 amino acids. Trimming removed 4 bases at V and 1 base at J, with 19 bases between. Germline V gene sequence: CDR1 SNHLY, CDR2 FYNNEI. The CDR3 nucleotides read TGTGCCAGCAGTGGGTGGACTATACACGTCTTCCAAGAGACCCAGTACTTC. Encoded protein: CASSGWTIHVFQETQYF.

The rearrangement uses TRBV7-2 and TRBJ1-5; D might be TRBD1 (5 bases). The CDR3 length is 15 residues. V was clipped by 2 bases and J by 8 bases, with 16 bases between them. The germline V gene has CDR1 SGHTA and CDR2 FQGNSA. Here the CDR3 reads CASSLNRGRGEPQHF. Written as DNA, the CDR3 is TGTGCCAGCAGCTTAAACAGAGGAAGGGGTGAGCCCCAGCATTTT. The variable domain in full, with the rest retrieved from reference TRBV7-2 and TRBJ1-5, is GAGVSQSPSNKVTEKGKDVELRCDPISGHTALYWYRQSLGQGLEFLIYFQGNSAPDKSGLPSDRFSAERTGGSVSTLTIQRTQQEDSAVYLCASSLNRGRGEPQHFGDGTRLSIL.

The CDR3 is CASSAHGGLKGNTIYF. The CDR3 DNA reads as TGTGCCAGCAGCGCCCACGGGGGGCTTAAGGGAAACACCATATATTTT. This chain connects TRBV9 to TRBJ1-3, with D possibly being TRBD1 (6 bases). Per the germline V gene, CDR1 is SGDLS and CDR2 is YYNGEE. This CDR3 is built from 16 residues. The V and J ends lost 3 bases and 4 bases respectively, with 17 bases between them.

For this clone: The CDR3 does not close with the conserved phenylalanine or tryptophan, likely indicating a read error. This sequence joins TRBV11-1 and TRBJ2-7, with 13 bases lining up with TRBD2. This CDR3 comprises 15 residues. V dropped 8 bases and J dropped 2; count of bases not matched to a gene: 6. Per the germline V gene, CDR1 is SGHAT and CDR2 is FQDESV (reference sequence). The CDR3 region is CASESGTSGTYEQYL. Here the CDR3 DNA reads TGTGCCAGCGAATCCGGGACTAGCGGGACCTACGAGCAGTACCTC.

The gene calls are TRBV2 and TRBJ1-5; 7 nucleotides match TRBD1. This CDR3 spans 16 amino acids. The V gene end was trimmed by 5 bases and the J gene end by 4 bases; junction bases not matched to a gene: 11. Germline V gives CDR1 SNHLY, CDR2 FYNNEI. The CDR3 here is CASSRGPGGNNQPQHF. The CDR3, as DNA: TGTGCCAGCAGTCGCGGGCCAGGGGGTAATAATCAGCCCCAGCATTTT.

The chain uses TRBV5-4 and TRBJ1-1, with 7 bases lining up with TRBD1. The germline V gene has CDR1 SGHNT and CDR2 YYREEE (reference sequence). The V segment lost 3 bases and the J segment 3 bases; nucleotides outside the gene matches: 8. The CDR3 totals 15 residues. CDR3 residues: CASSSATGLHTEAFF. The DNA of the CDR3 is TGTGCCAGCAGCTCAGCGACAGGGTTGCACACTGAAGCTTTCTTT.

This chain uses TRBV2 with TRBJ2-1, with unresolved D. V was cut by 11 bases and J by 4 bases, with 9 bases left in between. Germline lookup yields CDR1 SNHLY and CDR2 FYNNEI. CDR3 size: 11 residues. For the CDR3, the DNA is TGTGCCGTCACAGATTACAATGAGCAGTTCTTC. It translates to CAVTDYNEQFF.

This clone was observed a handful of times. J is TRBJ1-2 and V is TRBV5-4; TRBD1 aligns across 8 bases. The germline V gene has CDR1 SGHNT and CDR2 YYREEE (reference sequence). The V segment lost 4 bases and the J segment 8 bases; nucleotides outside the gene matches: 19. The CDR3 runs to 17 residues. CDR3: CASSISGRGPYLSGYTF. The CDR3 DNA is TGTGCCAGCAGCATCAGCGGCAGGGGGCCCTACCTATCCGGCTACACCTTC.

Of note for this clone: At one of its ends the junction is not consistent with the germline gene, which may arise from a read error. DNA of the CDR3: TGTGCCAGTAGTACCCGGGACAGGGCTTTCCACTTC. Translation gives CASSTRDRAFHF. This rearrangement joins TRBV19 to TRBJ2-7; 9 bases are a match to TRBD1. The length of the CDR3 is 12 residues. CDR1 LNHDA and CDR2 SQIVND come from the germline V gene (reference sequence).

In DNA form, the CDR3 reads TGTGCCAGCAGCTTAGAACCGAGGCCGGGGAGAAATGGCTACACCTTC. Protein: CASSLEPRPGRNGYTF. V is TRBV11-2 and J is TRBJ1-2; D not resolved. The V end lost 0 bases, the J end lost 6 bases, and 17 bases lay between the germline ends. The CDR3 is made up of 16 amino acids. The germline V gene has CDR1 SGHAT and CDR2 FQNNGV.

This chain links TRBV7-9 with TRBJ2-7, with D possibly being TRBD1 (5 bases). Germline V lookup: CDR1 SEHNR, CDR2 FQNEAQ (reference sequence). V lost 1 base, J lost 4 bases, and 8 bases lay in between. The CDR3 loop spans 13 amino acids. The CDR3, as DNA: TGTGCCAGCAGCTTAGTTCCAGGGTACGAGCAGTACTTC. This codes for CASSLVPGYEQYF. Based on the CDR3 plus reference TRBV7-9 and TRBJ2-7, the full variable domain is DTGVSQNPRHKITKRGQNVTFRCDPISEHNRLYWYRQTLGQGPEFLTYFQNEAQLEKSRLLSDRFSAERPKGSFSTLEIQRTEQGDSAMYLCASSLVPGYEQYFGPGTRLTVT.

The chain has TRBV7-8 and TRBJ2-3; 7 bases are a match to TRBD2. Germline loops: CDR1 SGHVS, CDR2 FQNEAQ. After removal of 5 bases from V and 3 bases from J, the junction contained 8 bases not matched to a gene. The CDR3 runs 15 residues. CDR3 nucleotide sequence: TGTGCCAGCAGCCCACTGTCGCGGGGGACAGATACGCAGTATTTT. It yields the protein CASSPLSRGTDTQYF.